This T cell receptor beta chain was identified in a study of T cell responses to AZD1222 COVID-19 vaccine. The CDR3 is 14 residues long. Trimming cost V 1 base and J 7 bases, with 11 bases left between them. CDR1 SGHTA and CDR2 FQGTGA come from the germline V gene. Generated by immunoSEQ multiplex PCR, the TCRdb table keeps only in-frame clones and is missing some. The table includes approximately 100,000 clones, approximately 92% detected once. Findings and limits, study-wide: Reportedly, close to half of spike-specific TCRs are directed against unmutated variant regions. Most donors were white British and more were female, and clonal diversity was possibly underestimated. Spike as a whole was targeted by vaccine-associated CD4 TCRs, dominant at 160-218 and 743-854.

This clone showed up just once. Its antigen is not known. This sequence was found in an adult in good health. The sequencing here drew on peripheral blood, taken on day 0 of AZD1222 vaccination. This chain links TRBV7-3 with TRBJ2-1, with D unclear. CDR3 bases: TGTGCCAGCAGCTTAAATCCCGGTAGGAATGAGCAGTTCTTC. Translating it yields CASSLNPGRNEQFF.